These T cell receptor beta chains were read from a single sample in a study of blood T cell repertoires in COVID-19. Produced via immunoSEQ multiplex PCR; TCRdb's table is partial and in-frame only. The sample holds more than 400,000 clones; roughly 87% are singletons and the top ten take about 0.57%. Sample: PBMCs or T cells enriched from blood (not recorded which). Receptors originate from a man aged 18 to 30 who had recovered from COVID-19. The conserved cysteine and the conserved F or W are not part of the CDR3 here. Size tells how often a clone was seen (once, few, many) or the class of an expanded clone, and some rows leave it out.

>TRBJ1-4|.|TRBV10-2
ASSSQGKTATNEKLF
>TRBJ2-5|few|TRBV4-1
ASSQESTGLIQY
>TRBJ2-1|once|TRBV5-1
ASSLKPRERNEQF
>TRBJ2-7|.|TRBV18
ASSPAAGAGGEQY
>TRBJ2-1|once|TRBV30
AWSEREEGDEQF
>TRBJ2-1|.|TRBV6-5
ASSSPSGRRNEQF
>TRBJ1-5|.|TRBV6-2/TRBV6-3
ASSYGAGLIQPQH
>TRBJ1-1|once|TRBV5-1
ASSLALGQLNTEAF
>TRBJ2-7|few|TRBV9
ASSVVASGSNEQY
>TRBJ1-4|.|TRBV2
ASSLDRGNEKLF
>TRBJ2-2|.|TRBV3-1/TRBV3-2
ASSRRSGGSWELF
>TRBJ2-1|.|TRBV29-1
SVDGQGSNEQF
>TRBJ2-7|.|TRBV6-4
ASRDFGSYEQY
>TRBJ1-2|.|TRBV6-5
ASSPQPGQGYGYT
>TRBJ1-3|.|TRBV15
ATSRKPSSGNTIY
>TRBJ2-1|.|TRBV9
ASSGAGLANEQF
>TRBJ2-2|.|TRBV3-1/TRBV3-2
ASSQGAALTGELF
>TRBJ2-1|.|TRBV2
ASSVTGDYNEQF
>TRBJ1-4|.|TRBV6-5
ASSHDREKLF
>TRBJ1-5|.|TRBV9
ASSASGTVNQPQH